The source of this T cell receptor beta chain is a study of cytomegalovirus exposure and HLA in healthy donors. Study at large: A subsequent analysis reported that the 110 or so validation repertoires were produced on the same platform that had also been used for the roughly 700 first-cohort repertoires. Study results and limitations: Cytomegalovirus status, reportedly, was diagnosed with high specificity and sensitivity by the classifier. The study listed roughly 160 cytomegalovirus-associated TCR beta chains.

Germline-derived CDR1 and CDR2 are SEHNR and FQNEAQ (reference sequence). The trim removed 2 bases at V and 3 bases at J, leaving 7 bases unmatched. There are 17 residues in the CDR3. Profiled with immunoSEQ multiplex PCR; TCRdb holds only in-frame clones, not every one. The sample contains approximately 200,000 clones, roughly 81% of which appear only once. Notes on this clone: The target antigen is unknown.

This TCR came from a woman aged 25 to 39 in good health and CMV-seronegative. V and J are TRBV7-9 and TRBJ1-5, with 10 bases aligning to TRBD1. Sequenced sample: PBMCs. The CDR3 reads CASSLLGGTGVNQPQHF. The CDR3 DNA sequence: TGTGCCAGCAGCTTATTGGGCGGGACAGGGGTCAATCAGCCCCAGCATTTT.